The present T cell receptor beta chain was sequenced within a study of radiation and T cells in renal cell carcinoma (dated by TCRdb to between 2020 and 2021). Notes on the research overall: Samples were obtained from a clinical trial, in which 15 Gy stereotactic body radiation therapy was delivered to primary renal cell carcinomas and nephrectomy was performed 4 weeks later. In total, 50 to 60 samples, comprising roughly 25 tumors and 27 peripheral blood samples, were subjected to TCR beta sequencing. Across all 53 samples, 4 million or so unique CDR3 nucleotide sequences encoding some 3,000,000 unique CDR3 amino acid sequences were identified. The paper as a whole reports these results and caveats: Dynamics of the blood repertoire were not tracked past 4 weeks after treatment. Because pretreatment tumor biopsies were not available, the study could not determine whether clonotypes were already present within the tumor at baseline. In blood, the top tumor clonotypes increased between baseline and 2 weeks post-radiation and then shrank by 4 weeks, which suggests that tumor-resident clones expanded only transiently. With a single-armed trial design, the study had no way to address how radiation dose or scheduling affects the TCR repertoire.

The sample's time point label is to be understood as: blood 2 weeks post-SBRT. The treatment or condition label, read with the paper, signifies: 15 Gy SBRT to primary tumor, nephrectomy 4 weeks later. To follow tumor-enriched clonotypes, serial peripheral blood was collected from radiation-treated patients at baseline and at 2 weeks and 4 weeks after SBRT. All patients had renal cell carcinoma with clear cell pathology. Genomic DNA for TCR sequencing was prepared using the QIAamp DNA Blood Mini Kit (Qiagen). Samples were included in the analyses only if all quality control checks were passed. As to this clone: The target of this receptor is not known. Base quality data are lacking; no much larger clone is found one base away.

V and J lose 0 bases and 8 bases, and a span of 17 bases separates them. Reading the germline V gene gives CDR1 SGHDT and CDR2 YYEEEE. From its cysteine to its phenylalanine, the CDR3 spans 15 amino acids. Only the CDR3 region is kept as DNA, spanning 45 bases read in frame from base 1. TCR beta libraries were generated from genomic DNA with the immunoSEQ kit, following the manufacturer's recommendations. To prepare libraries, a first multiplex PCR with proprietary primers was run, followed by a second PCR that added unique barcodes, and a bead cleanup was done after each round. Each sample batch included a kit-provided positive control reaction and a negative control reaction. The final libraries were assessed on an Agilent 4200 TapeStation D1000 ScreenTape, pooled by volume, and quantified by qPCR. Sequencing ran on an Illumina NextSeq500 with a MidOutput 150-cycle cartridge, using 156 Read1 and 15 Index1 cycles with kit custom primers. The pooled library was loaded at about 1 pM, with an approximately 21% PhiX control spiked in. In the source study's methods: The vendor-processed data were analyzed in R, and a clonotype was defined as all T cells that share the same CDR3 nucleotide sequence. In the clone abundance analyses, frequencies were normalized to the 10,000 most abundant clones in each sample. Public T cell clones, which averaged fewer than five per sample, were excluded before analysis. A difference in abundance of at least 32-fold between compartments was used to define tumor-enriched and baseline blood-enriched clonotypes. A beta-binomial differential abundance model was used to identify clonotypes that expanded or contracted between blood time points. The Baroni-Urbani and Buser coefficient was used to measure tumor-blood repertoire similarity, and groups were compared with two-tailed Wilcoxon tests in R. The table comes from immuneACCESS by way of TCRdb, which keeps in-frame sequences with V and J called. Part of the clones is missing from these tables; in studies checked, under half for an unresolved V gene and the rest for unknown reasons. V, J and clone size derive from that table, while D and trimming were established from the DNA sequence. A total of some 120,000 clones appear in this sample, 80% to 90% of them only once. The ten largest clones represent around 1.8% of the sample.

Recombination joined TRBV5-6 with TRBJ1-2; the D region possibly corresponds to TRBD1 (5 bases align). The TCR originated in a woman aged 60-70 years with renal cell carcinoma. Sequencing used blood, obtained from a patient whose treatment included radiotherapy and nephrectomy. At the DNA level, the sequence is TGTGCCAGCAGCTTGGTTAGGGACGGATATTCAGGCTACACCTTC. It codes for CASSLVRDGYSGYTF.